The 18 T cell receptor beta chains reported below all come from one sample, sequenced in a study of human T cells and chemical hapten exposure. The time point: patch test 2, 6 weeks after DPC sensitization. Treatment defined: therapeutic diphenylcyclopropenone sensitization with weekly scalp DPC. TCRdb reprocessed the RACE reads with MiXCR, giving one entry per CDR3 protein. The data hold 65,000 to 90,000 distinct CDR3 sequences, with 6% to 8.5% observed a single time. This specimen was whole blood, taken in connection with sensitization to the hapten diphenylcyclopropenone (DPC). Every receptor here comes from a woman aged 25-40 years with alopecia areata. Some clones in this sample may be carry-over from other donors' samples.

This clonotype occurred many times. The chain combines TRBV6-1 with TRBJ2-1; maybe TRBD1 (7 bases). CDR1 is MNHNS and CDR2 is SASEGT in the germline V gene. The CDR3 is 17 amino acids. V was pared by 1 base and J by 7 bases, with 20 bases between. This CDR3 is CASSEGASGGSRNEQFF. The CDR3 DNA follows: TGTGCCAGCAGTGAAGGGGCATCAGGGGGGTCGAGGAATGAGCAGTTCTTC.

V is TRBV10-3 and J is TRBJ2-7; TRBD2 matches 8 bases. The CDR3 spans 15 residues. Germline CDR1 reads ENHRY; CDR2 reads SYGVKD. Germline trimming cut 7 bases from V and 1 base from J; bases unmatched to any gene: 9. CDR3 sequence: CAITPGLDPSYEQYF. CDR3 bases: TGTGCCATCACCCCGGGACTAGATCCATCCTACGAGCAGTACTTC.

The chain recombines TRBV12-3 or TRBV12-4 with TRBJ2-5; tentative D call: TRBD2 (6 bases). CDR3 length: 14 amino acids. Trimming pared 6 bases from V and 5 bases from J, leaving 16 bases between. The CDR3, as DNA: TGTGCCAGCAGCCCTGGGGGAGGATGGGAGACCCAGTACTTC. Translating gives CASSPGGGWETQYF.

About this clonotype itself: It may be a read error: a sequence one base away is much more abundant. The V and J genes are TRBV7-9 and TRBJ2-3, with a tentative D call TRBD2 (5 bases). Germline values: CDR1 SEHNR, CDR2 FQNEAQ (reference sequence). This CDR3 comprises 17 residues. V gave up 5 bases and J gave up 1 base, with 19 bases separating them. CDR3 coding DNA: TGTGCCAGCAGCCCGTCACTAGTGGGGAAAGGCACAGATACGCAGTATTTT. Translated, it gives CASSPSLVGKGTDTQYF.

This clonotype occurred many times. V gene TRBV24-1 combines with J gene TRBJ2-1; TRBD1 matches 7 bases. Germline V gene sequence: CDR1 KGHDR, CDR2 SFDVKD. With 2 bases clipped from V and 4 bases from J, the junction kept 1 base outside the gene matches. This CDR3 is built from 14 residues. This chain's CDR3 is CATSDSGQYNEQFF. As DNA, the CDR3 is TGTGCCACCAGTGATTCGGGACAGTACAATGAGCAGTTCTTC.

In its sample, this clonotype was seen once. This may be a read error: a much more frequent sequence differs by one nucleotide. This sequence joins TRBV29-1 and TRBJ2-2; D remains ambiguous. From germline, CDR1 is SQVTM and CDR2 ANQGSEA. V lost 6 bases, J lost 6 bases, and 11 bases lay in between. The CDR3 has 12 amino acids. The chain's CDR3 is CSVPRWAGELFF. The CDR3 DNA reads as TGCAGCGTGCCACGTTGGGCCGGGGAGCTGTTTTTT.

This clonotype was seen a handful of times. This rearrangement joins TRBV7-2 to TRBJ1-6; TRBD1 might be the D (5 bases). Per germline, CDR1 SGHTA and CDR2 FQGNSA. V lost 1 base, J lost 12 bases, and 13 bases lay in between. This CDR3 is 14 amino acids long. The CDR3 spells CASSLGGVGGPLHF. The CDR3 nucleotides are TGTGCCAGCAGCTTAGGTGGGGTGGGGGGACCCCTCCACTTT.

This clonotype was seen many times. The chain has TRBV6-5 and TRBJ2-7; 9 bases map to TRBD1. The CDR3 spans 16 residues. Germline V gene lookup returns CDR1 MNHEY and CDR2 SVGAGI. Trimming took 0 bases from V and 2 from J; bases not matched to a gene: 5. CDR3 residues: CASSYSRDRAAYEQYF. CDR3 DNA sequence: TGTGCCAGCAGTTACTCGAGGGACAGGGCTGCCTACGAGCAGTACTTC.

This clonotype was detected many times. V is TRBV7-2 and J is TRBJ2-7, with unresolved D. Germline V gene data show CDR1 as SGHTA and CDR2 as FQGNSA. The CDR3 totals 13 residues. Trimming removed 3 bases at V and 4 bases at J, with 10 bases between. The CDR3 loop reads CASSLSDRYEQYF. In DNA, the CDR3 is TGTGCCAGCAGCTTGTCCGACCGATACGAGCAGTACTTC.

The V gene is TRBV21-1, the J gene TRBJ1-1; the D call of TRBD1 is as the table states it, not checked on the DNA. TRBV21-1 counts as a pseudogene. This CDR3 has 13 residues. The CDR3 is CARRRQREGLAFF. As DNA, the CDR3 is TGTGCCAGGCGAAGGCAGAGAGAGGGGTTGGCTTTCTTT.

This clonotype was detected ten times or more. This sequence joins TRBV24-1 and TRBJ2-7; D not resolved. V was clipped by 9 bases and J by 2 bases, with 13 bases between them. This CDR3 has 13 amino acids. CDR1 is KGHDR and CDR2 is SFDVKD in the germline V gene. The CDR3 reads CATRPTETYEQYF. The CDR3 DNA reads TGTGCCACCCGACCCACCGAGACCTACGAGCAGTACTTC.

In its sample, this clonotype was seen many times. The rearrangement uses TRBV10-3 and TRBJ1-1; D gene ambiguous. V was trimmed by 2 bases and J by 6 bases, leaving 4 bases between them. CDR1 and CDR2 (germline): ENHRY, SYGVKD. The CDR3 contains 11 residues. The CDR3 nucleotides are TGTGCCATCAGTGAGGGGGCTGAAGCTTTCTTT. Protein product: CAISEGAEAFF.

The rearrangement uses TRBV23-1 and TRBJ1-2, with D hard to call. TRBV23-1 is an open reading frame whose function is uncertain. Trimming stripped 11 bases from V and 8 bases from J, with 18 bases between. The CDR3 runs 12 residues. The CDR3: CAGYPDGEGYTF. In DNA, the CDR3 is TGCGCCGGCTACCCGGACGGCGAGGGCTACACCTTC.

The CDR3 loop is CSARDFQTTDTQYF. The CDR3 DNA sequence: TGCAGTGCTAGAGATTTCCAAACCACAGATACGCAGTATTTT. The V and J genes are TRBV20-1 and TRBJ2-3; D ambiguous. Trimming left V 0 bases short and J 2 bases short, with 9 bases between. The CDR3 consists of 14 residues. The germline V gene has CDR1 DFQATT and CDR2 SNEGSKA (reference sequence).

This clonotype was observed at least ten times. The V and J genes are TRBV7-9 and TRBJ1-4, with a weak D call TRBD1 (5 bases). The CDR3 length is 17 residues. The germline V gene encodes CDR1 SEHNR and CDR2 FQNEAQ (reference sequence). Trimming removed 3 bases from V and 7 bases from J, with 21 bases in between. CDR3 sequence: CASSFKRGTRSSEKLFF. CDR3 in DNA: TGTGCCAGCAGCTTCAAAAGAGGGACTCGGTCGAGTGAAAAACTGTTTTTT.

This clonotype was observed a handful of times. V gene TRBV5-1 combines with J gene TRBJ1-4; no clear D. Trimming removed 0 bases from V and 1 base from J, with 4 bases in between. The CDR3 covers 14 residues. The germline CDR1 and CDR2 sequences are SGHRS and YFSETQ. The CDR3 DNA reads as TGCGCCAGCAGCTTGGGGATAACTAATGAAAAACTGTTTTTT. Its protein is CASSLGITNEKLFF. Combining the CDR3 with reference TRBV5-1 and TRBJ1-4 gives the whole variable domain KAGVTQTPRYLIKTRGQQVTLSCSPISGHRSVSWYQQTPGQGLQFLFEYFSETQRNKGNFPGRFSGRQFSNSRSEMNVSTLELGDSALYLCASSLGITNEKLFFGSGTQLSVL.

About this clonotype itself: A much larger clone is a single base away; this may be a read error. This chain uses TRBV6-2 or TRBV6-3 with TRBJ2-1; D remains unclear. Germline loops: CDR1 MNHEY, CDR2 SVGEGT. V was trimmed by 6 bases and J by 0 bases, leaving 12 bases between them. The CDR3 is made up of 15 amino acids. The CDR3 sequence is CASSPGEVSYNEQFF. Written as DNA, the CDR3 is TGTGCCAGCAGCCCTGGGGAAGTCTCCTACAATGAGCAGTTCTTC.

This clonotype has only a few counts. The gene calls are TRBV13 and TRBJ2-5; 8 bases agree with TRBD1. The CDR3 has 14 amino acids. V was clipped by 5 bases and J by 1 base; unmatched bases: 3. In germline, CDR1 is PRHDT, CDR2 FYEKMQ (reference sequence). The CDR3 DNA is TGTGCCAGCAGCACCGGACAGGGCCAAGAGACCCAGTACTTC. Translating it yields CASSTGQGQETQYF.